Below, 24 T cell receptor beta chains from the same sample are listed, as sequenced in a study of vaccination effects on CD4 cells after COVID-19. The protocol was immunoSEQ multiplex PCR, while the TCRdb copy is restricted to in-frame clones and leaves out a portion. The sample contains some 79,000 clones, roughly 74% of which appear only once. Their cognate antigens are unknown. Before sequencing took place, the ViraFEST assay used viral peptide pools to expand antigen-specific CD4+ T cells. Isolating CD4+ T cells followed 9 to 11 days of culture. The material was CD4+ T cells from PBMCs cultured with HCoV-229E spike peptides, obtained before COVID-19 vaccination. These receptors were taken from a human donor who received a COVID-19 vaccine.

This clone was seen a few times. The chain uses TRBV5-1 and TRBJ2-1; D is perhaps TRBD1 or TRBD2 (5 bases each). Deletions cut 0 bases from V and 1 base from J, with 11 bases between. Germline values: CDR1 SGHRS, CDR2 YFSETQ. This CDR3 region has 16 residues. The CDR3 loop is CASSLAEGRSYNEQFF. The CDR3 nucleotides read TGCGCCAGCAGCTTGGCCGAGGGACGTTCCTACAATGAGCAGTTCTTC.

Written as DNA, the CDR3 is TGTGCCAGCAGCACACAGGCTAATGAAAAACTGTTTTTT. Its translation: CASSTQANEKLFF. The V call is TRBV7-9, the J call TRBJ1-4; D is perhaps TRBD1 (5 bases). With 5 bases removed from V and 3 bases from J, the gap between germline ends came to 7 bases. Germline V gene data show CDR1 as SEHNR and CDR2 as FQNEAQ (reference sequence). The CDR3 has 13 residues.

The gene calls are TRBV2 and TRBJ2-5; 8 positions match TRBD2. This CDR3 is 15 amino acids long. Germline CDR1 SNHLY, CDR2 FYNNEI. Trimming cost V 8 bases and J 5 bases; bases outside gene matches: 13. The CDR3 spells CASLTGGTSGETQYF. CDR3 bases: TGTGCCAGCCTGACGGGAGGGACCTCTGGGGAGACCCAGTACTTC.

DNA of the CDR3: TGCGCCAGCAGCCAACCTGACAGGGAGACCGGGGAGCTGTTTTTT. Encoded protein: CASSQPDRETGELFF. The chain couples TRBV4-1 to TRBJ2-2, with 7 bases lining up with TRBD1. V shed 2 bases, J shed 5 bases, and the junction held 5 bases outside the gene matches. The V gene's germline CDR1 is MGHRA and CDR2 YSYEKL. CDR3 length: 15 amino acids.

The gene calls are TRBV3-1 (or the pseudogene TRBV3-2) and TRBJ1-4; 10 positions agree with TRBD1. CDR1 and CDR2 from the germline V gene are LGHDT and YNNKEL (reference sequence). The CDR3 has 15 amino acids. The trim removed 8 bases at V and 5 bases at J, leaving 8 bases unmatched. The CDR3, as DNA: TGTGCCAGCGGCGGGACAGGGGATCCCAATGAAAAACTGTTTTTT. Translation: CASGGTGDPNEKLFF.

The chain links TRBV12-5 to TRBJ1-5; possible D gene TRBD1, 5 bases. V shed 5 bases and J shed 0 bases, with 14 bases lying between them. CDR1 is LGHNT, CDR2 FRNRAP, per germline. The CDR3 loop spans 16 amino acids. CDR3: CASGGTGTDSNQPQHF. CDR3 in DNA: TGTGCTAGTGGTGGGACCGGGACCGATAGCAATCAGCCCCAGCATTTT.

The rearrangement uses TRBV19 and TRBJ2-7; D unresolved. Germline loops: CDR1 LNHDA, CDR2 SQIVND (reference sequence). The CDR3 has 14 residues. Trimming stripped 1 base from V and 0 bases from J, with 7 bases between. DNA for the CDR3: TGTGCCAGTAGTATAGTTCCAGGCTCCTACGAGCAGTACGTC. This translates into CASSIVPGSYEQYV.

This clone appeared once. The chain is built from TRBV7-3 and TRBJ1-1; the D is unclear. Trimming removed 5 bases from V and 1 base from J, with 14 bases in between. Per germline, CDR1 SGHTA and CDR2 FQGTGA. This CDR3 region has 15 residues. The CDR3 DNA sequence: TGTGCCAGCAGCCCCACCATTGACACGAACACTGAAGCTTTCTTT. Residues: CASSPTIDTNTEAFF.

The J gene is TRBJ2-7, the V gene TRBV28, with 9 bases lining up with TRBD2. This CDR3 spans 14 amino acids. After removal of 6 bases from V and 3 bases from J, the junction contained 6 bases not matched to a gene. Germline CDR1 MDHEN, CDR2 SYDVKM. The CDR3 bases are TGTGCCAGCAGGGGTAGCGGGGGCCTCTACGAGCAGTACGTC. It encodes CASRGSGGLYEQYV.

The gene calls are TRBV5-1 and TRBJ2-2, with D perhaps TRBD1 or TRBD2 (5 bases each). The CDR3 runs 16 residues. In germline, CDR1 is SGHRS, CDR2 YFSETQ. V gave up 1 base and J gave up 5 bases, with 15 bases separating them. CDR3 amino acids: CASSLFSGRTTGELFF. The DNA for the CDR3 is TGCGCCAGCAGCTTGTTTTCGGGACGGACGACCGGGGAGCTGTTTTTT. Full variable domain (missing parts from reference TRBV5-1 and TRBJ2-2): KAGVTQTPRYLIKTRGQQVTLSCSPISGHRSVSWYQQTPGQGLQFLFEYFSETQRNKGNFPGRFSGRQFSNSRSEMNVSTLELGDSALYLCASSLFSGRTTGELFFGEGSRLTVL.

The V gene is TRBV11-3, the J gene TRBJ2-2; TRBD1 might be the D (6 bases). Germline CDR1 and CDR2: SGHNT and YENEEA. V lost 6 bases to trimming and J lost 5 bases, with 13 bases between them. The CDR3 is made up of 14 amino acids. The CDR3 protein is CASSQGTGTGELFF. The CDR3 DNA follows: TGTGCCAGCAGTCAGGGGACGGGGACCGGGGAGCTGTTTTTT.

This clone was detected a few times. The chain links TRBV10-3 to TRBJ1-6; 9 bases agree with TRBD1. Germline V gene data show CDR1 as ENHRY and CDR2 as SYGVKD. V shed 2 bases and J 10 bases; nucleotides not matched to a gene: 6. The CDR3 extends over 15 amino acids. The CDR3: CAISEMGQGSSPLHF. As DNA, the CDR3 is TGTGCCATCAGTGAGATGGGACAGGGTTCATCACCCCTCCACTTT.

This chain uses TRBV6-1 with TRBJ1-2; D remains ambiguous. Germline CDR1 MNHNS, CDR2 SASEGT. This CDR3 region has 13 residues. The V end lost 2 bases, the J end lost 0 bases, and 4 bases lay between the germline ends. The CDR3 protein is CASSETPNYGYTF. The DNA of the CDR3 is TGTGCCAGCAGTGAAACACCTAACTATGGCTACACCTTC.

The chain links TRBV28 to TRBJ1-1, with 7 bases matching TRBD1. CDR3 length equals 13 residues. Per germline, CDR1 MDHEN and CDR2 SYDVKM. V lost 8 bases and J lost 2; bases outside the gene matches: 5. The CDR3 nucleotides read TGTGCCAGCTTGAGACAGGGAAACACTGAAGCTTTCTTT. Its protein product is CASLRQGNTEAFF.

This clone was found a few times. V gene TRBV6-5 combines with J gene TRBJ2-3, with 10 bases that match TRBD1. The J segment lost 4 bases and the V segment lost 10 bases, leaving 8 bases of the junction unmatched. This CDR3 has 14 residues. Germline assignment: CDR1 MNHEY and CDR2 SVGAGI. CDR3 amino acids: CAIETGGRADTQYF. CDR3 DNA: TGTGCCATCGAGACAGGGGGCCGGGCAGATACGCAGTATTTT.

J is TRBJ2-1 and V is TRBV5-1; unclear D gene. CDR3 length equals 15 residues. V was cut by 2 bases and J by 2 bases, with 11 bases left in between. In germline, CDR1 is SGHRS, CDR2 YFSETQ. The CDR3 nucleotides are TGCGCCAGCAGCTTAGAAGGTAATGCCTACAATGAGCAGTTCTTC. It codes for CASSLEGNAYNEQFF.

In this sample, this clone turned up a few times. The V call is TRBV4-3, the J call TRBJ1-3; 8 nucleotides agree with TRBD1. Germline V gene data show CDR1 as LGHNA and CDR2 as YSLEER. The CDR3 spans 17 residues. Trimming cost V 0 bases and J 7 bases; bases outside gene matches: 11. In nucleotides, the CDR3 is TGCGCCAGCAGCCAAGATTTTGGGTGGCAGGGGGCCAACACCATATATTTT. It is translated as CASSQDFGWQGANTIYF.

The chain couples TRBV5-6 to TRBJ2-3; no definite D call. Germline CDR1 and CDR2: SGHDT and YYEEEE. V lost 2 bases, J lost 5 bases, and 15 bases lay in between. The CDR3 covers 15 residues. The CDR3 DNA is TGTGCCAGCAGCTTTCGTCAATATTATGGAGATACGCAGTATTTT. It encodes CASSFRQYYGDTQYF.

The chain recombines TRBV6-6 with TRBJ1-2, with D possibly matching TRBD1 (5 bases). The V and J ends lost 5 bases and 3 bases respectively, with 10 bases between them. The CDR3 sequence is 13 residues long. From germline, CDR1 is MNHNY and CDR2 SVGAGI (reference sequence). The CDR3 region is CASSPGGDYGYTF. The CDR3 coding sequence is TGTGCCAGCAGTCCCGGAGGGGACTATGGCTACACCTTC.

The rearrangement uses TRBV7-2 and TRBJ1-6; no firm D call. The germline V gene encodes CDR1 SGHTA and CDR2 FQGNSA. This CDR3 is built from 13 residues. The V end lost 5 bases, the J end lost 4 bases, and 6 bases lay between the germline ends. The CDR3 region has the DNA TGTGCCAGCAGCCTAGATTATAATTCACCCCTCCACTTT. It translates to CASSLDYNSPLHF.

The chain couples TRBV5-1 to TRBJ2-2, with 8 positions matching TRBD1. CDR3 length: 16 amino acids. Trimming at V came to 4 bases and at J to 3 bases, leaving 8 bases not matched to a gene. Looked up from germline, CDR1 is SGHRS and CDR2 is YFSETQ. The CDR3, as DNA: TGCGCCAGCAGCAGGTCAGGGGGCGCGGACACCGGGGAGCTGTTTTTT. This sequence encodes CASSRSGGADTGELFF.

This clone was recorded a few times. In DNA, the CDR3 is TGTGCCAGCAGTCGGGACAGGACTAATGAAAAACTGTTTTTT. Translation: CASSRDRTNEKLFF. The chain uses TRBV11-2 and TRBJ1-4; 8 nucleotides align to TRBD1. The CDR3 sequence is 14 residues long. CDR1 is SGHAT, CDR2 FQNNGV, per germline. The V and J ends lost 6 bases and 2 bases, in that order; junction bases with no gene match: 2.

The J gene is TRBJ1-1, the V gene TRBV6-5, with a possible D match to TRBD1 (6 bases). CDR3 length equals 13 residues. The germline CDR1 and CDR2 sequences are MNHEY and SVGAGI. Trimming took 6 bases from V and 3 from J, leaving 11 bases between them. The CDR3 sequence is CASSRDTDTEAFF. The CDR3 bases are TGTGCCAGCAGCCGGGACACGGACACTGAAGCTTTCTTT.

This chain uses TRBV5-5 with TRBJ2-7, with a possible D match to TRBD1 (6 bases). The germline V and J ends were trimmed by 2 bases and 2 bases, with 11 bases remaining between them. Germline CDR1 and CDR2: SGHKS and YYEKEE (reference sequence). CDR3 size: 14 residues. CDR3 in amino acids: CASSFQGSTYEQYV. The CDR3 DNA follows: TGTGCCAGCAGCTTTCAGGGGTCCACCTACGAGCAGTACGTC.